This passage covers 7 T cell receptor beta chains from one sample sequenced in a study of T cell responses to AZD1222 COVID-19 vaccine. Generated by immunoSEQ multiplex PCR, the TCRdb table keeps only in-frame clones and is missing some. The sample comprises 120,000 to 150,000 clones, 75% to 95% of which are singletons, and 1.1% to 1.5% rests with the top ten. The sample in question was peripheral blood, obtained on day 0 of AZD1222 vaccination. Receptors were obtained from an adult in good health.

The CDR3 sequence: CASSQGRVYGYTF. CDR3 sequence (DNA): TGTGCCAGCAGCCAAGGGAGGGTCTATGGCTACACCTTC. This chain links TRBV14 with TRBJ1-2; D not resolved. Looked up from germline, CDR1 is SGHDN and CDR2 is FVKESK. CDR3 size: 13 residues. V was clipped by 1 base and J by 4 bases, with 7 bases between them. Together with reference TRBV14 and TRBJ1-2, the CDR3 gives the full variable domain: EAGVTQFPSHSVIEKGQTVTLRCDPISGHDNLYWYRRVMGKEIKFLLHFVKESKQDESGMPNNRFLAERTGGTYSTLKVQPAELEDSGVYFCASSQGRVYGYTFGSGTRLTVV.

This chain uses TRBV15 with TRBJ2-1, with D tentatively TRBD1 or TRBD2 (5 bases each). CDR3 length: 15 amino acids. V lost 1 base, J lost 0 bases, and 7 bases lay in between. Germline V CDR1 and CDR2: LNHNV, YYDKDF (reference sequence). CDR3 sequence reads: CATSRVGVSYNEQFF. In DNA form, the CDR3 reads TGTGCCACCAGCAGAGTGGGGGTCTCCTACAATGAGCAGTTCTTC.

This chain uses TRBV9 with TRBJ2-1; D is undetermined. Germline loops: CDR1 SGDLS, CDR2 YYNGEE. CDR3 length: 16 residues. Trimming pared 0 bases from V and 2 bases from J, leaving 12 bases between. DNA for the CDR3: TGTGCCAGCAGCGTAGGAACCCAAAAGGCCTACAATGAGCAGTTCTTC. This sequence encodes CASSVGTQKAYNEQFF.

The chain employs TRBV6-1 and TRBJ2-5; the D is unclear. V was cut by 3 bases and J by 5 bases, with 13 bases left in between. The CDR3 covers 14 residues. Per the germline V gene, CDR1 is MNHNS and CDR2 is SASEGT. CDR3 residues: CASSDRTRTETQYF. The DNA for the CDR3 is TGTGCCAGCAGTGACAGGACGCGCACGGAGACCCAGTACTTC.

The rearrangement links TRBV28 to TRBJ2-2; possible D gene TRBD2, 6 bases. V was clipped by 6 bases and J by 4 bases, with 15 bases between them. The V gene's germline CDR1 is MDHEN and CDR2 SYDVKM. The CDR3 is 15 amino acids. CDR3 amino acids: CASSLLAGSTGELFF. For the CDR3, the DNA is TGTGCCAGCAGCCTACTGGCGGGAAGCACCGGGGAGCTGTTTTTT.

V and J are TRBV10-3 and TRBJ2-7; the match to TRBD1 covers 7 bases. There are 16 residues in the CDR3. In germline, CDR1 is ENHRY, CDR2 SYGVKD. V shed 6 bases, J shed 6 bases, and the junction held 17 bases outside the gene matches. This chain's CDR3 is CAIRRETGTAEGEQYF. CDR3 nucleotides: TGTGCCATCAGGAGAGAGACCGGGACAGCGGAAGGCGAGCAGTACTTC.

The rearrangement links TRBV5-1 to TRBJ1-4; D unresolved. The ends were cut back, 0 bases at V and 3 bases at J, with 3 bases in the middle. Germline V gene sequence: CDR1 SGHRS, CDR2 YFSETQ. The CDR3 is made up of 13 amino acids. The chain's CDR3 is CASSLEPNEKLFF. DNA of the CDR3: TGCGCCAGCAGCTTGGAACCTAATGAAAAACTGTTTTTT.